Listed below are T cell receptor beta chains from one sample, sequenced in a study of neurological immune-mediated disorders. Via MiXCR, TCRdb re-called the 5' RACE reads, giving one row per CDR3 protein. The profile shows tens of thousands of distinct CDR3 sequences, over 9.5% of them singletons. The specimen was PBMCs. The source of these receptors is an older woman with HTLV-1-associated myelopathy (HAM/TSP). The CDR3 runs from the conserved cysteine through the conserved F or W. Each record gives: D gene, V gene, CDR3 protein. A D gene is named only where the DNA matches it firmly.

d_gene: -
v_gene: TRBV3-1
CDR3aa: CASSSRASTDTQYF

d_gene: TRBD2
v_gene: TRBV20-1
CDR3aa: CSARDHLTSAYEQYF

d_gene: -
v_gene: TRBV5-4
CDR3aa: CASSFLGGGVDTQYF

d_gene: -
v_gene: TRBV4-2
CDR3aa: CASSQGQPNTEAFF

d_gene: TRBD2
v_gene: TRBV2
CDR3aa: CASSVLAGPMETQYF

d_gene: TRBD2
v_gene: TRBV12-3/TRBV12-4
CDR3aa: CASSSSGLGNTVQFF

d_gene: TRBD1
v_gene: TRBV2
CDR3aa: CASSTTGGSYEQYF

d_gene: -
v_gene: TRBV4-1
CDR3aa: CASSQDLQTGAEAFF

d_gene: -
v_gene: TRBV21-1
CDR3aa: CASSKREQGAIGELFF

d_gene: -
v_gene: TRBV7-9
CDR3aa: CASSLNRVPDEQYF

d_gene: TRBD2
v_gene: TRBV3-1
CDR3aa: CASRRLAGDEQYF

d_gene: -
v_gene: TRBV6-6
CDR3aa: CASSYSRAVETQYF

d_gene: -
v_gene: TRBV4-1
CDR3aa: CASSRIEGEAFF

d_gene: -
v_gene: TRBV18
CDR3aa: CASSPLLGGSSYNEQFF

d_gene: -
v_gene: TRBV5-1
CDR3aa: CASGVLPGAEAFF

d_gene: -
v_gene: TRBV10-3
CDR3aa: CASSPRGVNTEAFF

d_gene: TRBD1
v_gene: TRBV5-1
CDR3aa: CASSTGEQGTEAFF

d_gene: -
v_gene: TRBV7-2
CDR3aa: CASSLEGGSNQPQHF

d_gene: TRBD1
v_gene: TRBV5-1
CDR3aa: CASSSQGAINEKLFF

d_gene: TRBD1
v_gene: TRBV7-3
CDR3aa: CASSLDGQANSPLHF

d_gene: -
v_gene: TRBV29-1
CDR3aa: CSVVSYNEQFF

d_gene: -
v_gene: TRBV12-3/TRBV12-4
CDR3aa: CASSLYLDQETQYF

d_gene: -
v_gene: TRBV4-1
CDR3aa: CASSQVSGGKGSPLHF

d_gene: TRBD2
v_gene: TRBV3-1
CDR3aa: CASSPQTSGRPNEQYF

d_gene: -
v_gene: TRBV5-6
CDR3aa: CASSLLAKGGEKLFF

d_gene: -
v_gene: TRBV5-1
CDR3aa: CASSLAAGPVETQYF

d_gene: -
v_gene: TRBV4-2
CDR3aa: CASSQALRSGLNTEAFF

d_gene: TRBD2
v_gene: TRBV12-3/TRBV12-4
CDR3aa: CASSFEGWTSGRYGELVF

d_gene: -
v_gene: TRBV6-9
CDR3aa: CASSPQVFYEQYF

d_gene: -
v_gene: TRBV3-1
CDR3aa: CASSQAGGKETQYF

d_gene: -
v_gene: TRBV25-1
CDR3aa: CASSEDSRGYTF

d_gene: TRBD1
v_gene: TRBV28
CDR3aa: CASSLLGTGGSETQYF

d_gene: -
v_gene: TRBV4-1
CDR3aa: CASSLLQGDYGYTF

d_gene: -
v_gene: TRBV7-9
CDR3aa: CASSARVWDEQFF

d_gene: -
v_gene: TRBV19
CDR3aa: CASSSIRGGGEQFF

d_gene: -
v_gene: TRBV5-1
CDR3aa: CASSAAQGPGEGYTF

d_gene: -
v_gene: TRBV20-1
CDR3aa: CSARAYTQYF